The entry that follows covers one TCR beta chain sequence. Its antigen remains unidentified. The data are from a study of a mutant IDH1 vaccine in newly diagnosed glioma. J lost 2 bases, V lost 0 bases, and 4 bases had no gene match. The CDR3 is 16 amino acids. Per germline, CDR1 SQVTM and CDR2 ANQGSEA. Noted time point: week 47, end of study. Each vaccine dose was 300 ug of mutant IDH1 20-mer peptide, with topical imiquimod. Profiled with immunoSEQ multiplex PCR; TCRdb holds only in-frame clones, not every one. The table lists 30,000 to 40,000 clones, 90% of them singletons. The material was PBMCs, obtained from a glioma patient whose treatment included an IDH1 peptide vaccine. The receptor's source is a woman in her forties with glioma. This chain links TRBV29-1 with TRBJ2-3, with TRBD2 matching over 11 bases. The CDR3, as DNA: TGCAGCGTTGAAGAGGCTAGCGGGGGGCACACAGATACGCAGTATTTT. Encoded protein: CSVEEASGGHTDTQYF.